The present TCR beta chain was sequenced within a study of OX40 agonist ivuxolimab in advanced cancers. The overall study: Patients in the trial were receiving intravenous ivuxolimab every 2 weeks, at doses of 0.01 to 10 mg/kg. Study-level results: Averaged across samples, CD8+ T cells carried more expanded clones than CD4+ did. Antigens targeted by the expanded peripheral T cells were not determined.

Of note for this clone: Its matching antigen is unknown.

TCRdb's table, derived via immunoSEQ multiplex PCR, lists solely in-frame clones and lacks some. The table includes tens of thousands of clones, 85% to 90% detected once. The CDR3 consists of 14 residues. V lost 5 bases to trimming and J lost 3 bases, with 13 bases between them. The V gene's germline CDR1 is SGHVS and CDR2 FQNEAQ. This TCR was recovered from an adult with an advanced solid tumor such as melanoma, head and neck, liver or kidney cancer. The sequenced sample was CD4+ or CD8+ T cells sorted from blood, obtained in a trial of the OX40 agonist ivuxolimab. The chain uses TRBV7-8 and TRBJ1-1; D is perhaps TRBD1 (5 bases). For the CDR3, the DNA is TGTGCCAGCAGCGACACGACAGCACACACTGAAGCTTTCTTT. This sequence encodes CASSDTTAHTEAFF.